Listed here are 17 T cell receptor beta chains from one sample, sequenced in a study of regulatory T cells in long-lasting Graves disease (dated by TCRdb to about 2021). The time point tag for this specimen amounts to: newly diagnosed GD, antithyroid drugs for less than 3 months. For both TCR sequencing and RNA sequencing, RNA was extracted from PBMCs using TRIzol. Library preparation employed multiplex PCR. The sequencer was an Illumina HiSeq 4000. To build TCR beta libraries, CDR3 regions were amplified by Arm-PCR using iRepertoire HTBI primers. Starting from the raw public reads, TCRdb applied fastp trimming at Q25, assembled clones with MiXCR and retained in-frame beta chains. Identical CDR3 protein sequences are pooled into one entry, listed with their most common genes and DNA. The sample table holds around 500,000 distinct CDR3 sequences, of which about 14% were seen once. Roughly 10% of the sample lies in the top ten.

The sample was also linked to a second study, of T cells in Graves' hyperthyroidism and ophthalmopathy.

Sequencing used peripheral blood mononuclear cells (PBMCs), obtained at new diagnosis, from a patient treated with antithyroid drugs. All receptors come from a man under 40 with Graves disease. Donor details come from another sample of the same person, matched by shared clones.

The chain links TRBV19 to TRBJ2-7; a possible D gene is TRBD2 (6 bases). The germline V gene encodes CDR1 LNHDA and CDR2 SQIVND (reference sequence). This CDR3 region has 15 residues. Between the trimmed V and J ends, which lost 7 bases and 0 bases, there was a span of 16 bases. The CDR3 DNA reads TGTGCCAGTACCCTCGGGACTTCCAACTCCTACGAGCAGTACTTC. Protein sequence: CASTLGTSNSYEQYF.

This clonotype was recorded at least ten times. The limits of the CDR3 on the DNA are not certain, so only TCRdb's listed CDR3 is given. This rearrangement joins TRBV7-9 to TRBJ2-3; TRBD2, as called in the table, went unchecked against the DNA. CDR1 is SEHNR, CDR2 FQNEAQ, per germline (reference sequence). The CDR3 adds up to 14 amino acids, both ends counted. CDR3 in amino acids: CASSLWASGSFGYF.

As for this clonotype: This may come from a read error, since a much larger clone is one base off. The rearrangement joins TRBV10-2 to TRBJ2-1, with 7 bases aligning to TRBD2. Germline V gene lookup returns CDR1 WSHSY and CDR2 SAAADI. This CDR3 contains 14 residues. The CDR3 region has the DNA TGCGCCGGCAGTGCTAGCGGACCTTACAATGAGCAGTTCTTC. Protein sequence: CAGSASGPYNEQFF.

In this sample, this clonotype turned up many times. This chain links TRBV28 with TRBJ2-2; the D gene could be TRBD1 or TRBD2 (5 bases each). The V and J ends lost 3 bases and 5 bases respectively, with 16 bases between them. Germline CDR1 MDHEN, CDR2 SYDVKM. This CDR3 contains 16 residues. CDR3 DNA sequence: TGTGCCAGCAGTTTTGTAAAAGGGACCGGGACCGGGGAGCTGTTTTTT. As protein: CASSFVKGTGTGELFF.

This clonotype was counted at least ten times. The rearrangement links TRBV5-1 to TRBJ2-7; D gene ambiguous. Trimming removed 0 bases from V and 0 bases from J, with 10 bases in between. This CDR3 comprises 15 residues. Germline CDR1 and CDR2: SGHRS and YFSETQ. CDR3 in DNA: TGCGCCAGCAGCTTGGCAGACACTATCTCCTACGAGCAGTACTTC. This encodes CASSLADTISYEQYF.

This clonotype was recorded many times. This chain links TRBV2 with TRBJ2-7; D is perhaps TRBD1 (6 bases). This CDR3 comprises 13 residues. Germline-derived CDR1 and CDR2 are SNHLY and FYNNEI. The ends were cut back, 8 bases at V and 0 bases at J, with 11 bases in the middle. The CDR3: CASQDSVSYEQYF. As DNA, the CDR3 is TGTGCCAGCCAGGACAGCGTCTCCTACGAGCAGTACTTC.

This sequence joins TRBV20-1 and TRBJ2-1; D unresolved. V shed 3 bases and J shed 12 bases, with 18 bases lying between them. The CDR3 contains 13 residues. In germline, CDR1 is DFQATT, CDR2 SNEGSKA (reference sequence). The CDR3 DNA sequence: TGCAGTGCTAGGGTCGCCGCGACGGTCGTGCAGTTCTTC. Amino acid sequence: CSARVAATVVQFF.

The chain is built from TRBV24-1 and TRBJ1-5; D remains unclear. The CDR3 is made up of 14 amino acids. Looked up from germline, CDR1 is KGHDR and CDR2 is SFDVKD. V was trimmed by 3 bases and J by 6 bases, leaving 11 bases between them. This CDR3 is CATSDRPFGQPQHF. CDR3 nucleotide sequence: TGTGCCACCAGTGATCGCCCTTTCGGTCAGCCCCAGCATTTT.

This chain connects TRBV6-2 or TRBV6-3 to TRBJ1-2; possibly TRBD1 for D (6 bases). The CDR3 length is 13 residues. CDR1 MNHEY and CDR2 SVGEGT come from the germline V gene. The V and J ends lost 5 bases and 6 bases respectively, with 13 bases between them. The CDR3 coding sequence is TGTGCCAGCAGTGGAAAACAGGGTAATGGCTACACCTTC. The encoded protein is CASSGKQGNGYTF.

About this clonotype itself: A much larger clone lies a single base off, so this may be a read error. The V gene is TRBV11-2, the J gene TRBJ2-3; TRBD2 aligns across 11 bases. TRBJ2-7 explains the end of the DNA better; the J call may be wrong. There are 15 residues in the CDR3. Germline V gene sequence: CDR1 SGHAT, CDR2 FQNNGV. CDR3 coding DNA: TGTGCCAGCAGCTGGGGACTAGCGGAGGGGGATGAGCAGTACTTC. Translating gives CASSWGLAEGDEQYF.

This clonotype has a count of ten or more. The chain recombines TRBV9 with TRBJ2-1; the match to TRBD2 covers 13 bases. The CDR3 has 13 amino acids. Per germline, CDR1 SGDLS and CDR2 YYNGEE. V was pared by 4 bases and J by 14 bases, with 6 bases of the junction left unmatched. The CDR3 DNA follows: TGTGCCAGCAGCCCCGGACTAGCGGGAGTAGAGTTCTTC. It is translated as CASSPGLAGVEFF.

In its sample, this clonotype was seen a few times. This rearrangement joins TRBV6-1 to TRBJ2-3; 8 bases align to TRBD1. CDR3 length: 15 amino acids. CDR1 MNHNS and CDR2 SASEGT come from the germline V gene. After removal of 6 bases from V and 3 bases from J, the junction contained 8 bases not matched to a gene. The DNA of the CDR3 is TGTGCCAGCAGCACGACAGGGGCCTATACAGATACGCAGTATTTT. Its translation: CASSTTGAYTDTQYF.

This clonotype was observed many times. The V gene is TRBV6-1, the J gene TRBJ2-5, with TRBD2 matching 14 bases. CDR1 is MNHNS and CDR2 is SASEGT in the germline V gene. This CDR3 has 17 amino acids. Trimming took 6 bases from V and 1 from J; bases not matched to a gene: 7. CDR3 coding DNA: TGTGCCAGCAGCCCATTGGGACTAGCGGGAGTCCAAGAGACCCAGTACTTC. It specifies CASSPLGLAGVQETQYF.

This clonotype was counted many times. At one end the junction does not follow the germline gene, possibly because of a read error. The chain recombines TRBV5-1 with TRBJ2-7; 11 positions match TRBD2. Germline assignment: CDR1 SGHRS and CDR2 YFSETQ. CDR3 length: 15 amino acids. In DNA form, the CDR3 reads TGTGCCAGCAGCCGTTTGGATGGACTAGCGGGCGAGCAGTACTTC. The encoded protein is CASSRLDGLAGEQYF.

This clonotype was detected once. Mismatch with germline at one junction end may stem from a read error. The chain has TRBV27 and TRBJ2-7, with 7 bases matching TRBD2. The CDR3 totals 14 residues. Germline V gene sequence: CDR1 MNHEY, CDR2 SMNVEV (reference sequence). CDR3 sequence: CASSQPGTKLEQYF. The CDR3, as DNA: TGCGCCAGCAGCCAGCCCGGGACTAAACTCGAGCAGTACTTC.

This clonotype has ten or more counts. In DNA, the CDR3 is TGTGCCAGCAGCTTAGGGTCTAGAGGGGTGTCCGAGCAGTACTTC. Translated, it gives CASSLGSRGVSEQYF. The rearrangement joins TRBV7-8 to TRBJ2-7; possibly TRBD1 or TRBD2 for D (5 bases each). Per the germline V gene, CDR1 is SGHVS and CDR2 is FQNEAQ. CDR3 length: 15 amino acids. The V and J ends lost 1 base and 6 bases respectively, with 16 bases between them.

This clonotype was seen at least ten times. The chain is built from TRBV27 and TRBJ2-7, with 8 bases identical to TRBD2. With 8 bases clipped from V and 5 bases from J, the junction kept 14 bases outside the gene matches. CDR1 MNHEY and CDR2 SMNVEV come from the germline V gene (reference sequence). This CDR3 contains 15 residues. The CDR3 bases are TGTGCCAGCGCGACCGGAGGAGCGGGAGTCCACGAGCAGTACTTC. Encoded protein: CASATGGAGVHEQYF.